This TCR beta chain appears in the sequencing data of a study of type 1 and type 2 diabetes patients. At the level of the study: Donors were type 1 diabetes, type 2 diabetes, or nondiabetic controls.

About this clonotype itself: Its target is not known.

Findings and caveats of the study: Type 2 diabetes and control samples shared highly correlated V and J usage, averaging roughly 0.97.

Amplification started from genomic DNA. Amplification of the beta chain CDR3 used 30 forward and 13 reverse multiplex primers. Using its own MiXCR run on the multiplex PCR reads, TCRdb lists one record per CDR3 protein. The repertoire consists of approximately 260,000 distinct CDR3 sequences, with 40% to 50% occurring once and the leading ten covering approximately 14%. This TCR derives from a man aged 18-30 years with type 2 diabetes. The source material was peripheral blood mononuclear cells (PBMCs).

The CDR3 loop reads CASSHGTVSTDTQYF. The CDR3 coding sequence is TGTGCCAGCAGTCACGGGACAGTATCTACAGATACGCAGTATTTT. The genes are TRBV27 and TRBJ2-3; 7 nucleotides line up with TRBD1. Germline CDR1 is MNHEY and CDR2 is SMNVEV (reference sequence). V shed 5 bases, J shed 3 bases, and the junction held 8 bases outside the gene matches. There are 15 residues in the CDR3.